These T cell receptor beta chains were read from a single sample in a study of shared clonotypes between healthy human individuals. Produced via immunoSEQ multiplex PCR; TCRdb's table is partial and in-frame only. The sample consists of roughly 640,000 clones, about 74% of them appearing once. Sequencing was done on a sample of memory CD4+ T cells sorted from blood. The receptors were sampled from a woman aged 30 to 39 in good health. Each CDR3 is given with its conserved first and last residue. A D gene is named only where the DNA matches it firmly. Rows give clone size only sometimes, using once, few, many, or a class for an expanded clone.

clone_size d_call j_call v_call cdr3_aa cdr3_nt
NA TRBD1 TRBJ1-1 TRBV19 CASSIRLGTVQNTEAFF TGTGCCAGTAGTATAAGGTTAGGGACAGTGCAGAACACTGAAGCTTTCTTT
once TRBD2 TRBJ2-3 TRBV5-1 CASTTGTSVGTDTQYF TGCGCCAGCACGACCGGGACTAGCGTGGGGACAGATACGCAGTATTTT
NA NA TRBJ2-1 TRBV4-1 CASSQVGKSSYNEQFF TGCGCCAGCAGCCAAGTGGGGAAGAGCTCCTACAATGAGCAGTTCTTC
NA NA TRBJ1-3 TRBV6-5 CASSNTGSSGNTIYF TGTGCCAGCAGTAATACAGGGAGTTCTGGAAACACCATATATTTT
NA TRBD2 TRBJ2-1 TRBV5-1 CASSSGGSSYNEQFF TGCGCCAGCAGCTCTGGCGGGAGCTCCTACAATGAGCAGTTCTTC
once TRBD1 TRBJ2-1 TRBV5-1 CASQGAGESYNEQFF TGCGCCAGCCAGGGGGCAGGGGAGAGCTACAATGAGCAGTTCTTC
NA NA TRBJ2-2 TRBV28 CASSSLGERVTGELFF TGTGCCAGCAGTTCCCTTGGGGAGAGGGTCACCGGGGAGCTGTTTTTT
NA TRBD1 TRBJ1-1 TRBV28 CASSTPPGQGLTEAFF TGTGCCAGCAGCACCCCCCCGGGACAGGGTCTCACTGAAGCTTTCTTT
many TRBD1 TRBJ2-7 TRBV11-2 CASSQRQGPMNEQYF TGTGCCAGCAGCCAGCGACAGGGGCCGATGAACGAGCAGTACTTC
NA NA TRBJ2-4 TRBV28 CASSPPGKNIQYF TGTGCCAGCAGTCCGCCAGGGAAAAACATTCAGTACTTC
NA NA TRBJ1-1 TRBV20-1 CSARTEGEAFF TGCAGTGCTAGGACTGAGGGTGAAGCTTTCTTT
NA NA TRBJ1-4 TRBV7-6 CASSLGPGRARNEKLFF TGTGCCAGCAGCTTAGGACCTGGCAGGGCAAGAAATGAAAAACTGTTTTTT
NA NA TRBJ2-7 TRBV7-9 CASSLDGTYEQYF TGTGCCAGCAGCTTGGACGGCACCTACGAGCAGTACTTC